This TCR beta chain originates from a study of CD8+ T cells in alopecia areata. About the study: Severity was scored as percentage of affected scalp area in treated patients.

Documented treatment: oral pan-JAK inhibitor, 5-10 mg twice daily. Isolated RNA was reverse transcribed into cDNA used as the sequencing template. Sequencing used immunoSEQ multiplex PCR; TCRdb keeps in-frame clones, though not all of them. The sample yields approximately 280,000 clones, 58% seen once. Study results and caveats: Among the cells sequenced in scalp samples are also the resident alphabeta T cells of normal skin. Administration of tofacitinib significantly diminished scalp clonality and expanded CD8+ clones within the top 100. Whereas mice showed it more clearly, TCR sharing across patients was murkier, possibly because of HLA.

Germline V gives CDR1 SGHDT, CDR2 YYEEEE. There are 13 residues in the CDR3. Trimming at V came to 7 bases and at J to 3 bases, leaving 4 bases not matched to a gene. Comments on this clone: Its cognate antigen is unknown.

The rearrangement uses TRBV5-6 and TRBJ2-7, with 10 bases lining up with TRBD2. The origin of this receptor is a human donor with alopecia areata. Here the sequenced sample was CD4+ T cells sorted from blood, taken at week 24, from a patient treated with tofacitinib. The CDR3 sequence: CASGLAGGYEQYF. CDR3 coding DNA: TGTGCCAGCGGATTAGCGGGGGGCTACGAGCAGTACTTC. The full variable domain, completed using reference TRBV5-6 and TRBJ2-7, is DAGVTQSPTHLIKTRGQQVTLRCSPKSGHDTVSWYQQALGQGPQFIFQYYEEEERQRGNFPDRFSGHQFPNYSSELNVNALLLGDSALYLCASGLAGGYEQYFGPGTRLTVT.